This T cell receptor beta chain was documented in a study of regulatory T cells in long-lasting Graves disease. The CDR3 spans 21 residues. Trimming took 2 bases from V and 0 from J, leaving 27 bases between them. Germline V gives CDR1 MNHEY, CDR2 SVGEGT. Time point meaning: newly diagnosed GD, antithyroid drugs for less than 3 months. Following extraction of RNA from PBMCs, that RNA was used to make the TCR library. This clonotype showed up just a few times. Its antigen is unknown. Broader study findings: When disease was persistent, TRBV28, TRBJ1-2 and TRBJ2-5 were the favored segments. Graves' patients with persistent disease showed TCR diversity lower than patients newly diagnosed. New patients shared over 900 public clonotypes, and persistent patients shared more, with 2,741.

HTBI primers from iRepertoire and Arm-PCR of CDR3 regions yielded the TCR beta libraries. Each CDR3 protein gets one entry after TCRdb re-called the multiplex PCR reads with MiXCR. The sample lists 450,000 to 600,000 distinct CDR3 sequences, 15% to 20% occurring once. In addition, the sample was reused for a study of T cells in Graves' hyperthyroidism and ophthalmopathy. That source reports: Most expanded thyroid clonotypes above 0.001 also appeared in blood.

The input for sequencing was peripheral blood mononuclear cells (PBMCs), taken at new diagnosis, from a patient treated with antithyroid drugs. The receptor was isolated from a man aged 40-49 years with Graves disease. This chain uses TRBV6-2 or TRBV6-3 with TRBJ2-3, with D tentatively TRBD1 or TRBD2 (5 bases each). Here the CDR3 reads CASSYDQLWGGHSPSTDTQYF. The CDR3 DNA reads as TGTGCCAGCAGTTACGACCAATTGTGGGGCGGGCATAGTCCTAGCACAGATACGCAGTATTTT.